The 21 T cell receptor beta chains given below trace back to one sample, sequenced in a study of blood T cells in healthy people across ages. It was with a sample-barcoded 5' primer and a J-beta primer mix that a second PCR of about 7 to 12 cycles was run. TCRdb re-derived calls from the 5' RACE reads in MiXCR, one entry per CDR3 protein. This table holds over 1,500,000 distinct CDR3 sequences, around 48% found once. The sequenced sample consisted of blood. These receptor sequences come from a woman aged 40 to 49 in good health.

This chain uses TRBV18 with TRBJ2-3; 11 nucleotides match TRBD2. The junction had 7 bases not matched to a gene; V was cut back by 6 bases and J by 2 bases. The CDR3 is 16 residues long. The V gene's germline CDR1 is KGHSH and CDR2 LQKENI. In DNA, the CDR3 is TGTGCCAGCTCGGCGACTAGCGGGGAATTCACAGATACGCAGTATTTT. This gives the protein CASSATSGEFTDTQYF.

The CDR3, as DNA: TGTGCCACCAGCGGGGAGGGAAAAGAGACCCAGTACTTC. Protein sequence: CATSGEGKETQYF. This chain joins TRBV24-1 and TRBJ2-7; TRBD2 agrees at 7 bases. The end of the DNA fits TRBJ2-5 better, so the J call may be wrong. CDR1 and CDR2 (germline): KGHDR, SFDVKD. The CDR3 spans 13 residues.

This clonotype has a handful of counts. The chain couples TRBV14 to TRBJ2-4; TRBD1 matches 9 bases. CDR1 SGHDN and CDR2 FVKESK come from the germline V gene. This CDR3 contains 15 residues. Trimming cost V 5 bases and J 2 bases; bases outside gene matches: 4. The CDR3 here is CASSWTGAPKNIQYF. In DNA form, the CDR3 reads TGTGCCAGCAGCTGGACAGGGGCCCCCAAAAACATTCAGTACTTC.

The V gene is TRBV18, the J gene TRBJ2-1; possibly TRBD1 or TRBD2 for D (6 bases each). With 3 bases removed from V and 3 bases from J, the gap between germline ends came to 15 bases. The CDR3 runs to 16 residues. The germline gives CDR1 KGHSH, CDR2 LQKENI. The CDR3 nucleotides are TGTGCCAGCTCACCGGTTATAGGGGGAGGCTACAATGAGCAGTTCTTC. This encodes CASSPVIGGGYNEQFF. Full variable domain (rest looked up from reference TRBV18 and TRBJ2-1): NAGVMQNPRHLVRRRGQEARLRCSPMKGHSHVYWYRQLPEEGLKFMVYLQKENIIDESGMPKERFSAEFPKEGPSILRIQQVVRGDSAAYFCASSPVIGGGYNEQFFGPGTRLTVL.

The chain carries TRBV4-1 and TRBJ2-3, with D perhaps TRBD1 (6 bases). V was pared by 0 bases and J by 6 bases, with 16 bases between. CDR3 length: 16 amino acids. Germline-derived CDR1 and CDR2 are MGHRA and YSYEKL. CDR3 residues: CASSQDRAGTRDTQYF. In DNA, the CDR3 is TGCGCCAGCAGCCAAGATAGGGCAGGGACACGGGATACGCAGTATTTT.

This clonotype was seen only a few times. The gene calls are TRBV11-2 and TRBJ2-4; D is unresolved. V lost 2 bases and J lost 7, with 6 bases in between. CDR1 and CDR2 (germline): SGHAT, FQNNGV. The CDR3 is made up of 12 amino acids. CDR3 amino acids: CASSLLENIQYF. As DNA, the CDR3 is TGTGCCAGCAGCTTATTAGAGAACATTCAGTACTTC.

The V call is TRBV12-3 or TRBV12-4, the J call TRBJ2-6, with D unclear. The V end was cut by 6 bases, the J end by 2 bases, with 5 bases between. The CDR3 is made up of 13 amino acids. CDR3 loop: CASRMAGANVLTF. The DNA of the CDR3 is TGTGCCAGCAGGATGGCTGGGGCCAACGTCCTGACTTTC.

V usage is TRBV7-9 and J usage is TRBJ2-5, with 10 bases that match TRBD2. CDR1 SEHNR and CDR2 FQNEAQ come from the germline V gene (reference sequence). Losses at the gene ends were 7 bases for V and 1 base for J; bases not matched to a gene: 6. The CDR3 consists of 15 residues. The CDR3 reads CASTTVAGGQETQYF. The CDR3 region has the DNA TGTGCCAGCACCACCGTAGCGGGGGGCCAAGAGACCCAGTACTTC.

This clonotype was seen more than once but under ten times. The V call is TRBV18, the J call TRBJ2-5, with D tentatively TRBD2 (7 bases). Trimming left V 1 base short and J 2 bases short, with 14 bases between. The germline V gene has CDR1 KGHSH and CDR2 LQKENI. CDR3 size: 16 residues. CDR3: CASSPQGGSTQETQYF. In nucleotides, the CDR3 is TGTGCCAGCTCACCACAGGGGGGGTCGACACAAGAGACCCAGTACTTC.

The chain has TRBV20-1 and TRBJ1-5; 7 nucleotides match TRBD1. Trimming cost V 5 bases and J 0 bases; bases outside gene matches: 7. Germline CDR1 reads DFQATT; CDR2 reads SNEGSKA (reference sequence). There are 15 residues in the CDR3. For the CDR3, the DNA is TGCAGTGCTCCGGGACAGAGCTATAGCAATCAGCCCCAGCATTTT. This gives the protein CSAPGQSYSNQPQHF.

J is TRBJ1-4 and V is TRBV11-2, with D tentatively TRBD1 (5 bases). Germline lookup yields CDR1 SGHAT and CDR2 FQNNGV. The CDR3 is 12 residues long. V lost 2 bases to trimming and J lost 14 bases, with 12 bases between them. CDR3 in DNA: TGTGCCAGCAGCTTAAGTCCAAAGGGGCTGTTTTTT. This sequence encodes CASSLSPKGLFF.

This clonotype was detected only a few times. V gene TRBV28 combines with J gene TRBJ2-3; 7 positions match TRBD2. The CDR3 consists of 14 residues. The V segment lost 3 bases and the J segment 5 bases; nucleotides outside the gene matches: 5. Per germline, CDR1 MDHEN and CDR2 SYDVKM. The CDR3 DNA is TGTGCCAGCAGTTTTGGGGGGGAGGAAGATACGCAGTATTTT. Translated: CASSFGGEEDTQYF.

This clonotype was picked up many times. The chain employs TRBV24-1 and TRBJ2-1; D remains unclear. The CDR3 runs 11 residues. The germline gives CDR1 KGHDR, CDR2 SFDVKD. Between the trimmed V and J ends, which lost 2 bases and 5 bases, there was a span of 0 bases. CDR3 sequence reads: CATSDYNEQFF. CDR3 nucleotide sequence: TGTGCCACCAGTGATTACAATGAGCAGTTCTTC.

This clonotype has a handful of counts. The rearrangement uses TRBV2 and TRBJ1-2; D is uncertain. The germline gives CDR1 SNHLY, CDR2 FYNNEI. The length of the CDR3 is 13 residues. The V end lost 5 bases, the J end lost 4 bases, and 11 bases lay between the germline ends. The CDR3 nucleotides are TGTGCCAGCAGTCCCTCTACGGGCTATGGCTACACCTTC. Translated: CASSPSTGYGYTF.

The chain employs TRBV27 and TRBJ2-1; tentatively, D is TRBD1 (6 bases). Looked up from germline, CDR1 is MNHEY and CDR2 is SMNVEV (reference sequence). The V gene lost 5 bases and the J gene lost 5 bases, with 16 bases spanning the gap. The CDR3 consists of 15 residues. CDR3 coding DNA: TGTGCCAGCAGTCCCCTTAAAGGGGGAAACAATGAGCAGTTCTTC. This codes for CASSPLKGGNNEQFF.

The chain has TRBV6-2 or TRBV6-3 and TRBJ2-6; D may correspond to TRBD1 or TRBD2 (5 bases each). The V end lost 0 bases, the J end lost 0 bases, and 9 bases lay between the germline ends. Germline loops: CDR1 MNHEY, CDR2 SVGEGT. The CDR3 is 17 amino acids. Here the CDR3 DNA reads TGTGCCAGCAGTTACTCGGGACGGACCTCTGGGGCCAACGTCCTGACTTTC. It specifies CASSYSGRTSGANVLTF.

This rearrangement joins TRBV4-3 to TRBJ2-1; perhaps TRBD1 as D (6 bases). V was shortened by 1 base and J by 7 bases, with 14 bases between the two germline ends. CDR1 LGHNA and CDR2 YSLEER come from the germline V gene. The CDR3 runs 15 residues. CDR3 in DNA: TGCGCCAGCAGCCAAGGACTGGGGGCTAATAATGAGCAGTTCTTC. Translation: CASSQGLGANNEQFF.

This clonotype occurred once. CDR3 sequence reads: CASSLFAGRREDQPQHF. In DNA form, the CDR3 reads TGTGCCAGCAGCTTGTTTGCAGGGAGGCGGGAGGATCAGCCCCAGCATTTT. This sequence joins TRBV5-6 and TRBJ1-5; TRBD1 might be the D (5 bases). Germline V gene data show CDR1 as SGHDT and CDR2 as YYEEEE. The V end was cut by 1 base, the J end by 5 bases, with 19 bases between. This CDR3 spans 17 amino acids.

In DNA form, the CDR3 reads TGTGCCAGCAGCCAAGAACGGGGACCCAGTTTCGAGCAGTACTTC. This encodes CASSQERGPSFEQYF. This rearrangement joins TRBV14 to TRBJ2-7; D assignment may be TRBD1 or TRBD2 (5 bases each). V was trimmed by 0 bases and J by 6 bases, leaving 15 bases between them. In germline, CDR1 is SGHDN, CDR2 FVKESK. The CDR3 sequence is 15 residues long.

This clonotype was counted many times. This chain uses TRBV7-2 with TRBJ2-4, with D possibly being TRBD1 (5 bases). The CDR3 covers 15 residues. The germline V gene encodes CDR1 SGHTA and CDR2 FQGNSA. Between the trimmed V and J ends, which lost 5 bases and 13 bases, there was a span of 24 bases. CDR3 amino acids: CASSQLAAPTVQQYF. In DNA form, the CDR3 reads TGTGCCAGCAGCCAACTCGCCGCTCCGACAGTTCAGCAGTACTTC.

The CDR3 DNA reads as TGTGCCAGCAGCTTAACCGAACCCCCCGGGCAGGTGGTAACAGATACGCAGTATTTT. It yields the protein CASSLTEPPGQVVTDTQYF. The V call is TRBV7-3, the J call TRBJ2-3; D ambiguous. With 0 bases removed from V and 3 bases from J, the gap between germline ends came to 22 bases. Germline CDR1 and CDR2: SGHTA and FQGTGA. The CDR3 spans 19 residues.